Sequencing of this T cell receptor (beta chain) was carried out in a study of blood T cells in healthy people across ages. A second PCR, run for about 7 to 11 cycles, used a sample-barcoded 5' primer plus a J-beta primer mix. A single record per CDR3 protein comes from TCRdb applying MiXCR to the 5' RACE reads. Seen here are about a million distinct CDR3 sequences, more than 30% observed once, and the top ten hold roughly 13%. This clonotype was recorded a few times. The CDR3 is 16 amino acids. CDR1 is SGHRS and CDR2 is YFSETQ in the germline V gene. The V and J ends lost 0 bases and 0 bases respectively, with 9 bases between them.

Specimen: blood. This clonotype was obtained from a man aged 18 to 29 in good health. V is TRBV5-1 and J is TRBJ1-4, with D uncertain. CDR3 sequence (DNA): TGCGCCAGCAGCTTGGGTCCGGAGACAACTAATGAAAAACTGTTTTTT. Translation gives CASSLGPETTNEKLFF.